Following are 28 T cell receptor beta chains from one sample sequenced in a study of human T cells and chemical hapten exposure. Each CDR3 protein gets one entry after TCRdb re-called the RACE reads with MiXCR. This table holds 75,000 to 100,000 distinct CDR3 sequences, about 11% found once. Time point denoted: patch test 1, 2 weeks after DPC sensitization. Stated treatment: therapeutic diphenylcyclopropenone sensitization with weekly scalp DPC. The starting material was whole blood, obtained in connection with sensitization to the hapten diphenylcyclopropenone (DPC). These receptors were taken from a man aged 40-49 years with alopecia areata. Some clones in this sample may be carry-over from other donors' samples.

This clonotype was counted between two and nine times. V and J are TRBV7-2 and TRBJ2-1; perhaps D is TRBD1 or TRBD2 (5 bases each). Trimming removed 1 base from V and 9 bases from J, with 10 bases in between. This CDR3 is 13 amino acids long. Germline V CDR1 and CDR2: SGHTA, FQGNSA. The DNA of the CDR3 is TGTGCCAGCAGCTTAGAGTCGAGGGGTGAGCAGTTCTTC. Its translation: CASSLESRGEQFF.

The J gene is TRBJ2-5, the V gene TRBV5-1; 8 nucleotides match TRBD1. CDR1 is SGHRS, CDR2 YFSETQ, per germline. The CDR3 has 14 amino acids. V shed 3 bases, J shed 1 base, and the junction held 2 bases outside the gene matches. CDR3 DNA: TGCGCCAGCAGCTGGGGACAGGCCCAAGAGACCCAGTACTTC. This codes for CASSWGQAQETQYF.

J is TRBJ1-5 and V is TRBV27, with TRBD1 matching over 8 bases. This CDR3 is built from 19 residues. Germline-derived CDR1 and CDR2 are MNHEY and SMNVEV (reference sequence). The trim removed 4 bases at V and 0 bases at J, leaving 14 bases unmatched. The CDR3 coding sequence is TGTGCCAGCAGTTCTCTAAAGGGACAGGCCCGATATAGCAATCAGCCCCAGCATTTT. Translating it yields CASSSLKGQARYSNQPQHF.

The gene calls are TRBV7-2 and TRBJ2-1; D unclear. Germline values: CDR1 SGHTA, CDR2 FQGNSA. With 2 bases removed from V and 0 bases from J, the gap between germline ends came to 23 bases. This CDR3 contains 20 residues. CDR3 protein: CASSLSSLALITSSYNEQFF. The CDR3 coding sequence is TGTGCCAGCAGCTTATCGTCGTTGGCTCTTATAACGAGCTCCTACAATGAGCAGTTCTTC. Full variable domain (remainder filled in from reference TRBV7-2 and TRBJ2-1): GAGVSQSPSNKVTEKGKDVELRCDPISGHTALYWYRQSLGQGLEFLIYFQGNSAPDKSGLPSDRFSAERTGGSVSTLTIQRTQQEDSAVYLCASSLSSLALITSSYNEQFFGPGTRLTVL.

The chain has TRBV4-1 and TRBJ2-3, with D possibly TRBD2 on 5 matching bases. V was cut by 3 bases and J by 4 bases, with 14 bases left in between. Germline lookup yields CDR1 MGHRA and CDR2 YSYEKL. The CDR3 loop spans 15 amino acids. The CDR3 here is CASSQTGGPSDTQYF. CDR3 bases: TGCGCCAGCAGCCAGACGGGCGGGCCCTCAGATACGCAGTATTTT.

This clonotype showed up many times. V usage is TRBV12-3 or TRBV12-4 and J usage is TRBJ2-3; 10 nucleotides align to TRBD2. The V segment lost 4 bases and the J segment 5 bases; nucleotides outside the gene matches: 6. The CDR3 length is 15 residues. For the CDR3, the DNA is TGTGCCAGCAGTTCCTTAGCGGGAGGTGAAGATACGCAGTATTTT. Protein sequence: CASSSLAGGEDTQYF.

This clonotype was seen a few times. J is TRBJ1-5 and V is TRBV12-3 or TRBV12-4; tentatively, D is TRBD1 (6 bases). The CDR3 contains 16 residues. Trimming shortened V by 6 bases and J by 1 base, and 16 bases separated the two germline ends. CDR3 DNA: TGTGCCAGCAGCCCGACAGGAGGGAGCAGCAATCAGCCCCAGCATTTT. Its translation: CASSPTGGSSNQPQHF.

This sequence joins TRBV20-1 and TRBJ2-5, with D possibly matching TRBD1 (6 bases). The CDR3 covers 14 residues. Trimming took 3 bases from V and 4 from J, leaving 15 bases between them. Germline V gives CDR1 DFQATT, CDR2 SNEGSKA (reference sequence). Here the CDR3 reads CSASGGKPSETQYF. The CDR3 DNA follows: TGCAGTGCTAGTGGGGGCAAACCTTCAGAGACCCAGTACTTC.

The sample holds a few counts of this clonotype. The chain joins TRBV4-3 to TRBJ2-3; D is unclear. CDR3 length equals 15 residues. The ends were cut back, 0 bases at V and 0 bases at J, with 7 bases in the middle. CDR1 is LGHNA, CDR2 YSLEER, per germline. The CDR3 bases are TGCGCCAGCAGCCAAGATACCGGCAGCACAGATACGCAGTATTTT. This sequence encodes CASSQDTGSTDTQYF.

This clonotype was counted a few times. This sequence joins TRBV12-3 or TRBV12-4 and TRBJ1-5, with D unclear. V shed 1 base and J shed 6 bases, with 10 bases lying between them. The CDR3 totals 14 residues. CDR3 sequence (DNA): TGTGCCAGCAGTTTAGGATTGGGGTTTCAGCCCCAGCATTTT. As protein: CASSLGLGFQPQHF.

The V gene is TRBV6-1, the J gene TRBJ1-1; D call uncertain. Germline V gives CDR1 MNHNS, CDR2 SASEGT. The V gene lost 4 bases and the J gene lost 3 bases, with 6 bases spanning the gap. The CDR3 contains 12 residues. The CDR3 bases are TGTGCCAGCAGTGTTTCAGACACTGAAGCTTTCTTT. Protein product: CASSVSDTEAFF.

This clonotype was seen only a few times. CDR3 sequence reads: CSVDFGGEEQFF. For the CDR3, the DNA is TGCAGCGTTGATTTCGGAGGGGAGGAGCAGTTCTTC. The chain has TRBV29-1 and TRBJ2-1; weak D call: TRBD2 (6 bases). Germline CDR1 SQVTM, CDR2 ANQGSEA. The CDR3 is 12 amino acids. V shed 3 bases and J shed 10 bases, with 13 bases lying between them.

This clonotype was detected ten times or more. The rearrangement joins TRBV9 to TRBJ1-6; 7 bases align to TRBD1. The V gene end was trimmed by 0 bases and the J gene end by 6 bases; junction bases not matched to a gene: 9. Germline CDR1 SGDLS, CDR2 YYNGEE. CDR3 length equals 17 residues. CDR3 region: CASSVARQGRRNSPLHF. CDR3 coding DNA: TGTGCCAGCAGCGTAGCCCGACAGGGCAGACGTAATTCACCCCTCCACTTT.

This clonotype was found a few times. The J gene is TRBJ2-3, the V gene TRBV25-1; tentatively, D is TRBD2 (5 bases). The CDR3 consists of 14 residues. Trimming shortened V by 4 bases and J by 1 base, and 9 bases separated the two germline ends. CDR1 and CDR2 from the germline V gene are MGHDK and SYGVNS. The CDR3 bases are TGTGCCAGCAGTGTGGAGGAGGGCACAGATACGCAGTATTTT. Its translation: CASSVEEGTDTQYF.

This clonotype appeared many times. The chain couples TRBV7-2 to TRBJ1-3; D unclear. The germline CDR1 and CDR2 sequences are SGHTA and FQGNSA. V was clipped by 5 bases and J by 1 base, with 9 bases between them. The CDR3 consists of 14 residues. CDR3: CASSPPGSGNTIYF. The DNA of the CDR3 is TGTGCCAGCAGCCCCCCGGGATCTGGAAACACCATATATTTT.

This clonotype was detected ten times or more. This chain links TRBV6-2 or TRBV6-3 with TRBJ1-5; 7 bases align to TRBD1. J lost 4 bases, V lost 2 bases, and 5 bases had no gene match. Germline V gene sequence: CDR1 MNHEY, CDR2 SVGEGT. The CDR3 length is 15 residues. The CDR3 region has the DNA TGTGCCAGCAGTTACCGGGGGACAGCTAATCAGCCCCAGCATTTT. Its translation is CASSYRGTANQPQHF.

This clonotype was recorded a few times. The chain links TRBV29-1 to TRBJ1-1, with TRBD1 as a possible D gene (5 bases). CDR1 is SQVTM and CDR2 is ANQGSEA in the germline V gene. V lost 4 bases and J 0 bases, leaving 15 bases between the germline ends. The CDR3 runs to 15 residues. The CDR3, as DNA: TGCAGCGTTGGAGGGACGGGGAGAATGAACACTGAAGCTTTCTTT. Its translation is CSVGGTGRMNTEAFF. The complete variable domain, with remaining parts taken from reference TRBV29-1 and TRBJ1-1, reads SAVISQKPSRDICQRGTSLTIQCQVDSQVTMMFWYRQQPGQSLTLIATANQGSEATYESGFVIDKFPISRPNLTFSTLTVSNMSPEDSSIYLCSVGGTGRMNTEAFFGQGTRLTVV.

This clonotype was counted a few times. CDR3 loop: CASSQGTSVSYEQYF. The DNA of the CDR3 is TGTGCCAGCAGTCAAGGGACTAGCGTCTCCTACGAGCAGTACTTC. The chain carries TRBV6-5 and TRBJ2-7, with 10 positions matching TRBD2. The V gene end was trimmed by 5 bases and the J gene end by 0 bases; junction bases not matched to a gene: 4. The CDR3 has 15 residues. Germline V gene data show CDR1 as MNHEY and CDR2 as SVGAGI.

V is TRBV2 and J is TRBJ1-2; 7 bases are a match to TRBD1. V lost 6 bases to trimming and J lost 3 bases; unmatched junction nucleotides: 7. The CDR3 spans 14 residues. CDR1 and CDR2 from the germline V gene are SNHLY and FYNNEI. The CDR3 nucleotides are TGTGCCAGCAGAGCAGGGGGACCCCACTATGGCTACACCTTC. Its translation is CASRAGGPHYGYTF.

This clonotype appeared many times. The chain is built from TRBV5-1 and TRBJ2-1, with D possibly TRBD2 on 6 matching bases. The length of the CDR3 is 17 residues. Germline CDR1 SGHRS, CDR2 YFSETQ. V shed 4 bases and J shed 4 bases, with 21 bases lying between them. The CDR3 nucleotides read TGCGCCAGCAGCCCCCCCCTTGCGGAGGAGGGTTACAATGAGCAGTTCTTC. This translates into CASSPPLAEEGYNEQFF.

The gene calls are TRBV20-1 and TRBJ2-5; maybe TRBD2 (6 bases). Germline V CDR1 and CDR2: DFQATT, SNEGSKA (reference sequence). The ends were cut back, 0 bases at V and 5 bases at J, with 16 bases in the middle. The length of the CDR3 is 15 residues. CDR3 protein: CSARDPWEAPETQYF. In nucleotides, the CDR3 is TGCAGTGCTAGAGATCCGTGGGAGGCGCCCGAGACCCAGTACTTC.

The chain links TRBV2 to TRBJ2-3; possibly TRBD1 for D (5 bases). This CDR3 is built from 16 residues. V lost 6 bases, J lost 1 base, and 17 bases lay in between. Per the germline V gene, CDR1 is SNHLY and CDR2 is FYNNEI. The CDR3 is CASRSPQGWGTDTQYF. CDR3 nucleotide sequence: TGTGCCAGCAGGAGTCCCCAGGGTTGGGGCACAGATACGCAGTATTTT. Full variable domain (missing parts from reference TRBV2 and TRBJ2-3): EPEVTQTPSHQVTQMGQEVILRCVPISNHLYFYWYRQILGQKVEFLVSFYNNEISEKSEIFDDQFSVERPDGSNFTLKIRSTKLEDSAMYFCASRSPQGWGTDTQYFGPGTRLTVL.

This clonotype was recorded at least ten times. This chain joins TRBV3-1 and TRBJ1-1; D is possibly TRBD1 (5 bases). Germline V gene data show CDR1 as LGHDT and CDR2 as YNNKEL (reference sequence). Trimming removed 2 bases from V and 6 bases from J, with 10 bases in between. The CDR3 has 13 residues. The chain's CDR3 is CASSQQGRAEAFF. Written as DNA, the CDR3 is TGTGCCAGCAGCCAACAGGGCCGGGCTGAAGCTTTCTTT.

This clonotype has more than one count but fewer than ten. The rearrangement links TRBV27 to TRBJ2-3; 8 bases align to TRBD2. This CDR3 contains 14 residues. CDR1 and CDR2 from the germline V gene are MNHEY and SMNVEV (reference sequence). With V trimmed by 8 bases and J by 7 bases, 11 bases remained unmatched. This chain's CDR3 is CASRAAGDMYTQYF. The CDR3, as DNA: TGTGCCAGCCGCGCAGCGGGAGATATGTATACGCAGTATTTT.

There are many counts of this clonotype. The V and J genes are TRBV7-9 and TRBJ2-5; the D is unclear. CDR3 length: 11 residues. Germline assignment: CDR1 SEHNR and CDR2 FQNEAQ (reference sequence). V was clipped by 1 base and J by 5 bases, with 2 bases between them. The CDR3 loop reads CASSLVETQYF. The CDR3 DNA follows: TGTGCCAGCAGCTTAGTTGAGACCCAGTACTTC.

The genes are TRBV5-4 and TRBJ2-5; the match to TRBD2 covers 10 bases. The CDR3 loop spans 15 amino acids. Germline values: CDR1 SGHNT, CDR2 YYREEE (reference sequence). V dropped 4 bases and J dropped 4; count of bases not matched to a gene: 7. CDR3 amino acids: CASSPGLANTETQYF. The CDR3 nucleotides are TGTGCCAGCAGCCCGGGACTAGCGAACACAGAGACCCAGTACTTC.

The chain recombines TRBV19 with TRBJ1-5, with a possible D match to TRBD1 (5 bases). The CDR3 is 15 amino acids. With 6 bases removed from V and 0 bases from J, the gap between germline ends came to 12 bases. Germline lookup yields CDR1 LNHDA and CDR2 SQIVND (reference sequence). The CDR3 sequence: CASRGRSDSNQPQHF. The CDR3 DNA is TGTGCCAGTAGGGGACGGTCAGATAGCAATCAGCCCCAGCATTTT. Looking up the rest from reference TRBV19 and TRBJ1-5 gives the full variable domain: DGGITQSPKYLFRKEGQNVTLSCEQNLNHDAMYWYRQDPGQGLRLIYYSQIVNDFQKGDIAEGYSVSREKKESFPLTVTSAQKNPTAFYLCASRGRSDSNQPQHFGDGTRLSIL.

This clonotype was picked up many times. The rearrangement links TRBV24-1 to TRBJ2-3; TRBD1 matches at 8 bases. Germline loops: CDR1 KGHDR, CDR2 SFDVKD. The CDR3 runs to 15 residues. The junction had 6 bases not matched to a gene; V was cut back by 4 bases and J by 4 bases. CDR3 sequence reads: CATSDGDRWSDTQYF. The CDR3 DNA reads TGTGCCACCAGTGACGGGGACAGGTGGTCAGATACGCAGTATTTT.